These 20 T cell receptor beta chains share one sample of origin, sequenced in a study of T cells expressing NK-cell markers. From its re-call of the 5' RACE reads, TCRdb lists each CDR3 protein once, without DNA. Here the sample table reports some 460,000 distinct CDR3 sequences. The sequenced material came from blood T cells: a sorted CD56 or NKG2C T cell subset, CD4+ or CD8+ T cells, or bulk PBMC T cells (not recorded which). The receptors stem from a woman in her 50s in good health.

This chain links TRBV4-2 with TRBJ2-2; TCRdb returns TRBD2, unconfirmable since there is no DNA. Germline-derived CDR1 and CDR2 are LGHNA and YNFKEQ. There are 17 residues in the CDR3. The CDR3 reads CASSQELQRTNTGELFF.

The chain links TRBV30 to TRBJ1-4. The CDR3 is made up of 13 amino acids. Germline V CDR1 and CDR2: GTSNPN, SVGIG (reference sequence). This CDR3 reads CAWSVLAAKKLFF.

This chain links TRBV19 with TRBJ2-5. This CDR3 contains 16 residues. From germline, CDR1 is LNHDA and CDR2 SQIVND (reference sequence). The chain's CDR3 is CASSIGLSNVQETQYF.

J is TRBJ2-1 and V is TRBV3-1; without DNA, the TCRdb call of TRBD2 cannot be checked. The CDR3 is made up of 14 amino acids. Looked up from germline, CDR1 is LGHDT and CDR2 is YNNKEL (reference sequence). This chain's CDR3 is CASSLAGVENEQFF.

The V call is TRBV25-1, the J call TRBJ2-7; TCRdb's D call of TRBD1 is untestable without DNA. The CDR3 contains 14 residues. Germline loops: CDR1 MGHDK, CDR2 SYGVNS. CDR3 sequence reads: CASSGTGGDYEQYF.

The chain is built from TRBV11-2 and TRBJ2-3; without DNA, the TCRdb call of TRBD2 cannot be checked. CDR3 length: 15 amino acids. Germline values: CDR1 SGHAT, CDR2 FQNNGV. The CDR3 is CASSPRVLHTDTQYF. Drawing the rest from reference TRBV11-2 and TRBJ2-3, the complete variable domain is EAGVAQSPRYKIIEKRQSVAFWCNPISGHATLYWYQQILGQGPKLLIQFQNNGVVDDSQLPKDRFSAERLKGVDSTLKIQPAKLEDSAVYLCASSPRVLHTDTQYFGPGTRLTVL.

The gene calls are TRBV7-2 and TRBJ1-2. The CDR3 runs 11 residues. CDR1 SGHTA and CDR2 FQGNSA come from the germline V gene. The CDR3 sequence: CASSLKEGFTF. Full variable domain (rest looked up from reference TRBV7-2 and TRBJ1-2): GAGVSQSPSNKVTEKGKDVELRCDPISGHTALYWYRQSLGQGLEFLIYFQGNSAPDKSGLPSDRFSAERTGGSVSTLTIQRTQQEDSAVYLCASSLKEGFTFGSGTRLTVV.

This sequence joins TRBV10-3 and TRBJ2-3; TCRdb indicates TRBD1, and absent DNA this call remains unverified. Germline V gives CDR1 ENHRY, CDR2 SYGVKD. This CDR3 comprises 14 residues. The CDR3 sequence: CAISPGTTRDTQYF.

This rearrangement joins TRBV20-1 to TRBJ2-3; there is no DNA to check the TCRdb D call of TRBD2. Germline lookup yields CDR1 DFQATT and CDR2 SNEGSKA (reference sequence). This CDR3 has 17 amino acids. The CDR3 region is CSAPSSQLAGHPDTQYF.

CDR3 amino acids: CASSLAINEKLFF. The chain recombines TRBV7-9 with TRBJ1-4. Looked up from germline, CDR1 is SEHNR and CDR2 is FQNEAQ (reference sequence). This CDR3 contains 13 residues.

The CDR3: CASRRLSQETQYF. This sequence joins TRBV7-6 and TRBJ2-5. CDR1 and CDR2 from the germline V gene are SGHVS and FNYEAQ. The CDR3 runs 13 residues.

The V and J genes are TRBV12-3 or TRBV12-4 and TRBJ2-4; checking the TCRdb D call of TRBD2 is not possible without DNA. The CDR3 has 16 amino acids. The CDR3 loop is CASSFASGIAKNIQYF.

The CDR3 sequence: CASSFEGLVGNIQYF. The chain employs TRBV11-2 and TRBJ2-4; TCRdb calls TRBD2, which cannot be checked without DNA. Germline CDR1 reads SGHAT; CDR2 reads FQNNGV. The CDR3 loop spans 15 amino acids.

The chain employs TRBV5-1 and TRBJ2-1; without DNA, the TCRdb call of TRBD1 cannot be checked. The CDR3 spans 14 residues. Germline V gene lookup returns CDR1 SGHRS and CDR2 YFSETQ. CDR3 residues: CASSLGSLDNEQFF.

CDR3 in amino acids: CSVEARAGGYNEQFF. The J gene is TRBJ2-1, the V gene TRBV29-1; absent DNA, TCRdb's TRBD1 call cannot be checked. The CDR3 totals 15 residues. Germline V gene data show CDR1 as SQVTM and CDR2 as ANQGSEA.

This rearrangement joins TRBV12-3 or TRBV12-4 to TRBJ2-1; the D call from TCRdb, TRBD2, cannot be confirmed without DNA. The CDR3 consists of 12 residues. CDR3 in amino acids: CASSPLALPQFF.

The rearrangement joins TRBV24-1 to TRBJ2-3; TCRdb's assignment of TRBD2 cannot be checked, as there is no DNA. CDR3 length: 15 amino acids. In germline, CDR1 is KGHDR, CDR2 SFDVKD. The CDR3 region is CATGSRSGSRDTQYF.

V usage is TRBV12-3 or TRBV12-4 and J usage is TRBJ2-3. This CDR3 has 14 residues. The CDR3 loop reads CASSRSTSTDTQYF.

V and J are TRBV19 and TRBJ1-5; TCRdb names TRBD1, which stays unverified in the absence of DNA. Germline V gene sequence: CDR1 LNHDA, CDR2 SQIVND (reference sequence). The CDR3 has 17 amino acids. The CDR3 here is CASSIGNPGQNNQPQHF.

The chain recombines TRBV5-1 with TRBJ1-2; TCRdb proposes TRBD1, but this gene call is untestable without DNA. Germline V gene sequence: CDR1 SGHRS, CDR2 YFSETQ. The CDR3 length is 18 residues. CDR3 amino acids: CASSLALPGQGASGGYTF.